Listed below are T cell receptor beta chains from one sample, sequenced in a study of T cell responses to AZD1222 COVID-19 vaccine. Method: immunoSEQ multiplex PCR; TCRdb's copy keeps in-frame clones and lacks some. The data contain 100,000 to 130,000 clones, about 90% of them singletons. The specimen comprised peripheral blood, sampled 28 days after the second AZD1222 dose. These receptors were collected from an adult who received the AZD1222 COVID-19 vaccine. Both conserved end residues are part of each CDR3. Each record gives: V gene, clone size, J gene, D gene, CDR3 DNA, CDR3 protein. A D gene is named only where the DNA matches it firmly. Clone size is not always given. Where it is, it says once, few, many or a class for expanded clones.

TRBV7-9	NA	TRBJ2-7	NA	TGTGCCAGCAGCTTGTCCCAGCAACTTGCCTACGAGCAGTACTTC	CASSLSQQLAYEQYF
TRBV11-3	NA	TRBJ2-1	NA	TGTGCCAGCAGCTTAGATAGTGAGCAGTTCTTC	CASSLDSEQFF
TRBV7-2	NA	TRBJ2-5	NA	TGTGCCAGCAGCCACTTTTGGGCCGGGAGCCAAGAGACCCAGTACTTC	CASSHFWAGSQETQYF
TRBV6-2/TRBV6-3	NA	TRBJ2-5	NA	TGTGCCAGCAGTTGGGCCGCTACGGAGACCCAGTACTTC	CASSWAATETQYF
TRBV7-9	NA	TRBJ2-1	TRBD2	TGTGCCAGTTCGGGACTAGCGGGGGGACGTTTTTACAATGAGCAGTTCTTC	CASSGLAGGRFYNEQFF
TRBV19	NA	TRBJ1-2	TRBD1	TGTGCCAGTAAGGACAGGGGGAACTATGGCTACACCTTC	CASKDRGNYGYTF
TRBV18	NA	TRBJ1-3	NA	TGTGCCAGCTCACCAACCTCGGACTCTGGAAACACCATATATTTT	CASSPTSDSGNTIYF
TRBV3-1/TRBV3-2	once	TRBJ1-2	NA	TGTGCCAGCAGCCAAGTCGAGAAGTATGGCTACACCTTC	CASSQVEKYGYTF
TRBV6-4	NA	TRBJ2-1	TRBD1	TGTGCCAGCAGTCTGGAGGGGACAGGCGGTTATGAGCAGTTCTTC	CASSLEGTGGYEQFF
TRBV18	NA	TRBJ2-7	TRBD1	TGTGCCAGCTCACCAGACAGGGTGGGGGAGCAGTACTTC	CASSPDRVGEQYF
TRBV7-8	NA	TRBJ2-6	NA	TGTGCCAGCAGCCCATATGGGGGGATGGGATCTGGGGCCAACGTCCTGACTTTC	CASSPYGGMGSGANVLTF
TRBV2	NA	TRBJ2-3	NA	TGTGCCAGCGTCGGTGGGGGGCGCACAGATACGCAGTATTTT	CASVGGGRTDTQYF
TRBV5-1	NA	TRBJ1-1	NA	TGCGCCAGCAGATTGCAGCTGGCGGGCACTGAAGCTTTCTTT	CASRLQLAGTEAFF
TRBV4-1	NA	TRBJ1-4	NA	TGCGCCAGCAGCCTCCGGGACGTTAATGAAAAACTGTTTTTT	CASSLRDVNEKLFF
TRBV6-5	NA	TRBJ2-7	NA	TGTGCCAGCAGGGGACGGACCTACGAGCAGTACTTC	CASRGRTYEQYF
TRBV9	NA	TRBJ2-2	NA	TGTGCTAGCGAGCGGACGAACACCGGGGAGCTGTTTTTT	CASERTNTGELFF
TRBV7-9	NA	TRBJ1-1	NA	TGTGCCAGCTCCGCCCCGGGGTCGGCTGAAGCTTTCTTT	CASSAPGSAEAFF
TRBV15	NA	TRBJ1-2	NA	TGTGCCACCAGCAGAGACACCAACTATGGCTACACCTTC	CATSRDTNYGYTF
TRBV27	NA	TRBJ2-1	TRBD2	TGTGCCAGCAATGCGGGAGGGCCGGGAGATGAGCAGTTCTTC	CASNAGGPGDEQFF
TRBV19	NA	TRBJ2-3	TRBD2	TGTGCCAGCGCTCGAGGGACTAGGTCTACCACAGATACGCAGTATTTT	CASARGTRSTTDTQYF
TRBV5-8	NA	TRBJ1-4	TRBD1	TGTGCCAGCAGCTTGGCAGGACAGGGGGCAAGGAATGAAAAACTGTTTTTT	CASSLAGQGARNEKLFF
TRBV6-5	NA	TRBJ1-3	NA	TGTGCCAGCAGTTACTCGGACAAGGGAAACACCATATATTTT	CASSYSDKGNTIYF